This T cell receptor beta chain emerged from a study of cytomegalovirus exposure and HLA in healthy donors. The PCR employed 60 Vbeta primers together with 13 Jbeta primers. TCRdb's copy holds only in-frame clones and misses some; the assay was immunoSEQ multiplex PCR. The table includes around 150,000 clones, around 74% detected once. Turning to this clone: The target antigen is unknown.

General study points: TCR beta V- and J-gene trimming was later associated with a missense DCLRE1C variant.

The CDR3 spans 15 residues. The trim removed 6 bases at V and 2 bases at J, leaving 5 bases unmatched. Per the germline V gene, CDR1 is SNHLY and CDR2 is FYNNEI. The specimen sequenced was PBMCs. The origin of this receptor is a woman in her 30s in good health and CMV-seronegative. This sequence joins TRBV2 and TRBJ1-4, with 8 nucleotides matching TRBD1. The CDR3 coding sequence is TGTGCCAGCAGCGTTCAGGGGGCGACTAATGAAAAACTGTTTTTT. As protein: CASSVQGATNEKLFF.